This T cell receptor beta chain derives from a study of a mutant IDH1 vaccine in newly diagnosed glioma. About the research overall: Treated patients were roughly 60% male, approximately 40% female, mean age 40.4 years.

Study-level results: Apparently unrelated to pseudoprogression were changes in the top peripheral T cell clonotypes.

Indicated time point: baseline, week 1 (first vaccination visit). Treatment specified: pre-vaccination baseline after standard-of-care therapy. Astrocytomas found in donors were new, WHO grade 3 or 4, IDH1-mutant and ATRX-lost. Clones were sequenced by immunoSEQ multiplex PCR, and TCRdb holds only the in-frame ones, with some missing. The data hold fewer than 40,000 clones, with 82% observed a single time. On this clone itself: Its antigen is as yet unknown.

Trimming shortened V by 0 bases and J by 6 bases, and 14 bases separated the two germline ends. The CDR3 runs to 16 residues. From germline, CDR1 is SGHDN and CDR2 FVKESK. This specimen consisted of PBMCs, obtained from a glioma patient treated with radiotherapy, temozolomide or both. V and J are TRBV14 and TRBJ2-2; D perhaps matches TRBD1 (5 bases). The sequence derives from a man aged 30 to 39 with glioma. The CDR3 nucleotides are TGTGCCAGCAGCCAAGAGTTAGGGGCGGTCTCCGGGGAGCTGTTTTTT. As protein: CASSQELGAVSGELFF.